This T cell receptor (beta chain) comes out of a study of CD8 T cells in Susac syndrome. The CDR3 length is 17 residues. V was clipped by 6 bases and J by 1 base, with 20 bases between them. The authors reverse transcribed roughly 0.5 to 1 ug RNA with random hexamers. Via MiXCR, TCRdb re-called the immunoSEQ multiplex PCR reads, giving one row per CDR3 protein. The repertoire has fewer than 150,000 distinct CDR3 sequences, nearly 95% of them found once; the top ten carry 0.25% to 0.3%. The specimen sequenced was CD8+ T cells from PBMCs. The chain uses TRBV12-3 or TRBV12-4 and TRBJ2-3; D might be TRBD1 (6 bases). The sequence came from a human donor in good health. CDR3 bases: TGTGCCAGCAGCCTTCCGCAGGGGTTTTTGGGCACAGATACGCAGTATTTT. Translated, it gives CASSLPQGFLGTDTQYF.